The 8 T cell receptor beta chains below all came from one sample that was sequenced in a study of cytomegalovirus exposure and HLA in healthy donors. TCRdb's copy holds only in-frame clones and misses some; the assay was immunoSEQ multiplex PCR. The table lists roughly 200,000 clones, roughly 77% of them singletons. The specimen was PBMCs. These receptors all stem from a woman in her twenties or thirties in good health and CMV-seronegative.

J is TRBJ1-1 and V is TRBV30, with D possibly being TRBD1 (5 bases). The germline gives CDR1 GTSNPN, CDR2 SVGIG (reference sequence). This CDR3 spans 14 amino acids. With 0 bases removed from V and 5 bases from J, the gap between germline ends came to 13 bases. The CDR3 sequence: CAWSVARDRTEAFF. For the CDR3, the DNA is TGTGCCTGGAGTGTAGCCAGGGATAGAACTGAAGCTTTCTTT.

This clone was detected a few times. The chain combines TRBV2 with TRBJ2-7; 11 positions agree with TRBD1. Germline V CDR1 and CDR2: SNHLY, FYNNEI. J gave up 2 bases and V 3 bases, and 6 bases lay outside the gene matches. CDR3 length: 16 amino acids. CDR3 in amino acids: CASSDALGQGAYEQYF. Here the CDR3 DNA reads TGTGCCAGCAGTGATGCTCTGGGACAGGGGGCCTACGAGCAGTACTTC.

The chain has TRBV7-9 and TRBJ2-3, with TRBD2 matching 10 bases. V was clipped by 2 bases and J by 2 bases; unmatched bases: 10. The CDR3 is made up of 18 amino acids. Germline V gene lookup returns CDR1 SEHNR and CDR2 FQNEAQ (reference sequence). The CDR3 sequence: CASSLRPSGSAPTDTQYF. CDR3 coding DNA: TGTGCCAGCAGCTTACGCCCTAGCGGGAGTGCCCCCACAGATACGCAGTATTTT.

The genes are TRBV6-5 and TRBJ2-7, with 7 nucleotides matching TRBD1. The V and J ends lost 5 bases and 2 bases, in that order; junction bases with no gene match: 6. CDR3 length equals 14 residues. Germline loops: CDR1 MNHEY, CDR2 SVGAGI. In DNA form, the CDR3 reads TGTGCCAGCAGTGCGACAGGGTTGCCCTACGAGCAGTACTTC. The encoded protein is CASSATGLPYEQYF.

The chain has TRBV9 and TRBJ2-5; 9 nucleotides line up with TRBD1. The CDR3 is made up of 16 amino acids. V lost 3 bases to trimming and J lost 5 bases; unmatched junction nucleotides: 11. CDR1 SGDLS and CDR2 YYNGEE come from the germline V gene. The CDR3 reads CASSAMHGTGLETQYF. The CDR3 nucleotides are TGTGCCAGCAGCGCCATGCACGGGACAGGGTTGGAGACCCAGTACTTC.

The chain links TRBV4-1 to TRBJ2-1; 7 bases align to TRBD2. The V and J ends lost 0 bases and 2 bases, in that order; junction bases with no gene match: 10. The CDR3 is 18 residues long. Per the germline V gene, CDR1 is MGHRA and CDR2 is YSYEKL. The CDR3 loop is CASSQDGRGSLTYNEQFF. CDR3 nucleotide sequence: TGCGCCAGCAGCCAAGATGGGCGCGGGAGCCTCACCTACAATGAGCAGTTCTTC.

Written as DNA, the CDR3 is TGTGCCAGCAGCTCGGCAACAGTTATTTCCGGGGAGCTGTTTTTT. It encodes CASSSATVISGELFF. The chain combines TRBV13 with TRBJ2-2; D call uncertain. V lost 4 bases and J lost 6, with 15 bases in between. This CDR3 region has 15 residues. CDR1 is PRHDT, CDR2 FYEKMQ, per germline (reference sequence).

The V and J genes are TRBV7-6 and TRBJ2-7; D uncertain. This CDR3 spans 13 amino acids. V was clipped by 1 base and J by 3 bases, with 7 bases between them. Germline CDR1 is SGHVS and CDR2 is FNYEAQ. CDR3 in amino acids: CASSLDNNYEQYF. The CDR3 DNA sequence: TGTGCCAGCAGCTTAGATAACAACTACGAGCAGTACTTC.